The source of this TCR beta chain is a study of cytomegalovirus exposure and HLA in healthy donors. This clone was counted a few times. The PCR used 60 Vbeta and 13 Jbeta primers. TCRdb keeps only in-frame clones here, not all; method: immunoSEQ multiplex PCR. This table holds approximately 140,000 clones, almost 85% found once. Sampled while nominally healthy, donors likely had unrecorded immune exposures. The sequence was obtained from a man in his late teens or twenties in good health and CMV-seropositive. Sequenced: PBMCs.

CDR3 loop: CASSPSGSDSYEQYF. CDR3 nucleotides: TGTGCCAGCAGTCCTAGCGGGAGTGACTCCTACGAGCAGTACTTC. This chain connects TRBV6-6 to TRBJ2-7; 10 bases line up with TRBD2. CDR3 length: 15 residues. CDR1 MNHNY and CDR2 SVGAGI come from the germline V gene (reference sequence). With V trimmed by 5 bases and J by 0 bases, 4 bases remained unmatched.